The sequence of this T cell receptor (beta chain) was determined in a study of T cell responses to AZD1222 COVID-19 vaccine. Study-wide results and limits: The sample set comprised mostly white British donors with more females, and clonal diversity was possibly underestimated. Repertoires were obtained solely post-peak T cell response. Rises in breadth and depth of Spike-specific TCRs came after two AZD1222 doses.

V gave up 1 base and J gave up 2 bases, with 6 bases separating them. CDR1 is LNHDA, CDR2 SQIVND, per germline (reference sequence). This CDR3 has 13 residues. Method: immunoSEQ multiplex PCR; TCRdb's copy keeps in-frame clones and lacks some. The data hold 100,000 to 150,000 clones, with around 93% observed a single time. This clone was counted between two and nine times. Its antigen is as yet unknown. Analysis merged second doses at about 4 or about 12 weeks. The TCR comes from an adult who received the AZD1222 COVID-19 vaccine. The chain recombines TRBV19 with TRBJ2-7; D remains ambiguous. The sample here was peripheral blood, taken 28 days after the second AZD1222 dose. The DNA of the CDR3 is TGTGCCAGTAGTATAGCGGTCGCCTACGAGCAGTACTTC. It translates to CASSIAVAYEQYF.